This entry features one T cell receptor beta chain sequence. Its antigen is undetermined. Different DNA sequences within this sample yield the same CDR3. The PCR contained 60 Vbeta and 13 Jbeta primers. The method was immunoSEQ multiplex PCR; TCRdb's version includes in-frame clones alone and lacks a portion of them. This repertoire shows tens of thousands of clones, 75% to 90% found once; its top ten account for 2.3%. This sample is part of a study of cytomegalovirus exposure and HLA in healthy donors. Healthy people donating bone marrow made up the donors. Germline V gives CDR1 MDHEN, CDR2 SYDVKM. There are 14 residues in the CDR3. V trimming: 5 bases; J trimming: 8 bases; junction bases outside the gene matches: 9. Whole-study findings and limits: In a later analysis, CMV-associated beta chains were mostly HLA-associated, it appeared. Judged likely to be a sequencing artifact was a cluster of highly shared sequence variants.

The clonotype originates from a young man in good health and CMV-seronegative. The material sequenced was PBMCs. The rearrangement uses TRBV28 and TRBJ2-1; TRBD1 agrees at 7 bases. CDR3 in amino acids: CASSPMGQSYEQFF. CDR3 sequence (DNA): TGTGCCAGCAGTCCGATGGGACAGTCGTATGAGCAGTTCTTC.